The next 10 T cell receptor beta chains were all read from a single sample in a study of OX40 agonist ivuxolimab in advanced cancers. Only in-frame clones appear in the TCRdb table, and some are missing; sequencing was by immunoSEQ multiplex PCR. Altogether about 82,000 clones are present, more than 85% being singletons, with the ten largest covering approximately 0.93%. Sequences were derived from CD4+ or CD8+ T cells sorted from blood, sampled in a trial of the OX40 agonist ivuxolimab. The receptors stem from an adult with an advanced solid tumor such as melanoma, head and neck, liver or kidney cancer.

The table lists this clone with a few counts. The CDR3 reads CSVAGTENTEAFF. Here the CDR3 DNA reads TGCAGCGTGGCAGGGACAGAGAACACTGAAGCTTTCTTT. The chain has TRBV29-1 and TRBJ1-1; 7 bases line up with TRBD1. This CDR3 comprises 13 residues. Germline V gene data show CDR1 as SQVTM and CDR2 as ANQGSEA. The junction had 5 bases not matched to a gene; V was cut back by 6 bases and J by 1 base. The entire variable domain, with the rest obtained from reference TRBV29-1 and TRBJ1-1, is as follows: SAVISQKPSRDICQRGTSLTIQCQVDSQVTMMFWYRQQPGQSLTLIATANQGSEATYESGFVIDKFPISRPNLTFSTLTVSNMSPEDSSIYLCSVAGTENTEAFFGQGTRLTVV.

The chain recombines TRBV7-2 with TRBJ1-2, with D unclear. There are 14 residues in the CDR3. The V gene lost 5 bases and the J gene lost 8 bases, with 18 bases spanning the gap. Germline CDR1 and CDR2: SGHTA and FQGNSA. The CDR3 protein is CASSRVGEWLGYTF. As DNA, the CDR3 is TGTGCCAGCAGCCGTGTCGGGGAATGGTTAGGCTACACCTTC. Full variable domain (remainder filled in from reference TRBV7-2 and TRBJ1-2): GAGVSQSPSNKVTEKGKDVELRCDPISGHTALYWYRQSLGQGLEFLIYFQGNSAPDKSGLPSDRFSAERTGGSVSTLTIQRTQQEDSAVYLCASSRVGEWLGYTFGSGTRLTVV.

CDR3 loop: CASMGGSNFGELFF. The CDR3 coding sequence is TGTGCCAGCATGGGGGGTAGCAATTTCGGGGAGCTGTTTTTT. This chain uses TRBV6-5 with TRBJ2-2; D may be TRBD2 (6 bases). From germline, CDR1 is MNHEY and CDR2 SVGAGI. V lost 7 bases and J 7 bases, leaving 16 bases between the germline ends. The CDR3 has 14 residues.

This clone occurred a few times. The CDR3 bases are TGTGCCATCAGCCTCAGGGGATCTGGGGCCAACGTCCTGACTTTC. This translates into CAISLRGSGANVLTF. The chain couples TRBV10-3 to TRBJ2-6, with D maybe TRBD1 (6 bases). The CDR3 is made up of 15 amino acids. V lost 6 bases, J lost 1 base, and 10 bases lay in between. Per the germline V gene, CDR1 is ENHRY and CDR2 is SYGVKD.

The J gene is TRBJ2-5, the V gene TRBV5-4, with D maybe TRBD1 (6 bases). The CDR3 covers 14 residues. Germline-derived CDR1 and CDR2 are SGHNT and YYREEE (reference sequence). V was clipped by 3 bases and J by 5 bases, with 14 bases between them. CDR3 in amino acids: CASSWGQGSETQYF. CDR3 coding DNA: TGTGCCAGCAGCTGGGGGCAGGGTTCGGAGACCCAGTACTTC.

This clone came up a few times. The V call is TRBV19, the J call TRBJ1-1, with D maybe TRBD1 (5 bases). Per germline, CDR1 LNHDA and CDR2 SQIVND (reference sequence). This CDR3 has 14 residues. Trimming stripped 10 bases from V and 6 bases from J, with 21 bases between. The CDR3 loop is CATTPGQDSPEAFF. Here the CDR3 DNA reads TGTGCCACCACCCCGGGGCAGGACTCGCCTGAAGCTTTCTTT.

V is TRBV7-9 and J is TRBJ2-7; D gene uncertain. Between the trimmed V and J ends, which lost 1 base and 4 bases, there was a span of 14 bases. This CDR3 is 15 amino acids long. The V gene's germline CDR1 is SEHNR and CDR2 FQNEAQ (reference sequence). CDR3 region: CASSLGASISYEQYF. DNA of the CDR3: TGTGCCAGCAGCTTAGGGGCTAGTATTTCATACGAGCAGTACTTC.

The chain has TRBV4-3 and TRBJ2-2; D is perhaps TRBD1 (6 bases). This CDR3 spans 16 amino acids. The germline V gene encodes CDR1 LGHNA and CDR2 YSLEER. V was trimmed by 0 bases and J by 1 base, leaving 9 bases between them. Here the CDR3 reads CASSQDTGQNTGELFF. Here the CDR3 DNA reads TGCGCCAGCAGCCAAGATACAGGGCAGAACACCGGGGAGCTGTTTTTT.

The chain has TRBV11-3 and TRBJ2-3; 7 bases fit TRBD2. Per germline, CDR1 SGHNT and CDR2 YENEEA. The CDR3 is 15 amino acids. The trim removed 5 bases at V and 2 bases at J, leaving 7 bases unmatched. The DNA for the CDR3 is TGTGCCAGCAGCCCCACCCAGCGGGACACAGATACGCAGTATTTT. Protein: CASSPTQRDTDTQYF.

The CDR3, as DNA: TGTGCCAGCAGCGGACAGGGATTTGGCAATCAGCCCCAGCATTTT. Translation: CASSGQGFGNQPQHF. The chain recombines TRBV2 with TRBJ1-5, with 8 bases aligning to TRBD1. V gave up 6 bases and J gave up 2 bases; unmatched junction bases: 6. CDR1 is SNHLY, CDR2 FYNNEI, per germline. This CDR3 spans 15 amino acids.